This entry is about one TCR beta chain. Its antigen remains unknown. This sample is drawn from a study of graft-versus-host responses after intestinal transplantation. Study background: All recipients were transplanted with multivisceral, liver-intestinal, or isolated intestinal grafts. Following induction with anti-thymocyte globulin, all recipients were given tacrolimus and steroids for two to three years.

Generated by immunoSEQ multiplex PCR, the TCRdb table keeps only in-frame clones and is missing some. The data contain 55,000 to 80,000 clones, roughly 90% of them singletons. The germline V gene encodes CDR1 DFQATT and CDR2 SNEGSKA (reference sequence). CDR3 length: 11 amino acids. V was pared by 3 bases and J by 9 bases, with 12 bases between. This chain joins TRBV20-1 and TRBJ2-7; D might be TRBD2 (5 bases). Sample: unstimulated CD8+ T cells sorted from spleen or lymph node cells, taken before transplant. The TCR sequence derives from a human donor who was the organ donor for an intestinal transplant. DNA for the CDR3: TGCAGTGCTAGCGGGGTACTAAGGCAGTACTTC. As protein: CSASGVLRQYF.